This entry is about one T cell receptor beta chain. The data were taken from a study of blood T cell repertoires in COVID-19. For the study at large: The samples span acute and convalescent COVID-19 from the United States, Italy and Spain. PBMCs, B-cell-depleted T cells, or T cells provided the cDNA or gDNA that made up the material.

Authors' analysis steps: Estimation of nucleated cell counts relied on the amplification of reference gene primers. This table comes from immunoSEQ multiplex PCR, and its TCRdb copy is limited to in-frame clones, with some not included. V and J calls and clone size follow that table, whereas D and trimming were derived from the DNA. The sample gives approximately 4,000 clones, around 90% of which show up once; roughly 5.7% is in the top ten. This TCR derives from a woman aged 70-85 years with active COVID-19. Source material: peripheral blood.

The DNA of the CDR3 is TGTGCCAGCAGGTCTTGGGCCGGGGAGAGCGAGCAGTACTTC. Translation: CASRSWAGESEQYF. The V call is TRBV7-9, the J call TRBJ2-7, with D possibly TRBD2 on 5 matching bases. Germline V lookup: CDR1 SEHNR, CDR2 FQNEAQ (reference sequence). The V end lost 6 bases, the J end lost 6 bases, and 18 bases lay between the germline ends. This CDR3 contains 14 residues.